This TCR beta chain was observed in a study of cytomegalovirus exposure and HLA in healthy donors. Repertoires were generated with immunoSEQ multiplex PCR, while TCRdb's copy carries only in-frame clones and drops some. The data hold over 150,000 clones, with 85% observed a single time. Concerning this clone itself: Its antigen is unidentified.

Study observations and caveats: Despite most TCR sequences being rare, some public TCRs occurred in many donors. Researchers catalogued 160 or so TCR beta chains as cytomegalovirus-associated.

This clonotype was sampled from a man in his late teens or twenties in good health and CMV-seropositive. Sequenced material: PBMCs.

The chain's CDR3 is CASSAGTSSGNTIYF. In DNA, the CDR3 is TGCGCCAGCAGTGCGGGAACGAGCTCTGGAAACACCATATATTTT. This chain uses TRBV10-2 with TRBJ1-3; D ambiguous. CDR3 length: 15 residues. V was shortened by 4 bases and J by 0 bases, with 10 bases between the two germline ends. Germline V gene sequence: CDR1 WSHSY, CDR2 SAAADI.